The 6 T cell receptor beta chains reported below all come from one sample, sequenced in a study of T cells expressing NK-cell markers. TCRdb reprocessed the 5' RACE reads and reports one entry per CDR3 protein, with no DNA. The table lists about 260,000 distinct CDR3 sequences. The specimen was blood T cells: a sorted CD56 or NKG2C T cell subset, CD4+ or CD8+ T cells, or bulk PBMC T cells (not recorded which). These receptors were obtained from a woman aged 18-70 years in good health.

CDR3 residues: CASHLDRGVNTGELFF. The chain carries TRBV2 and TRBJ2-2; absent DNA, TCRdb's TRBD1 call cannot be checked. This CDR3 contains 16 residues. Germline CDR1 reads SNHLY; CDR2 reads FYNNEI.

The V call is TRBV6-1, the J call TRBJ1-2; TCRdb selects TRBD1, and the lack of DNA leaves this call unchecked. Germline V gene data show CDR1 as MNHNS and CDR2 as SASEGT. The CDR3 is made up of 14 amino acids. CDR3 amino acids: CASRRTRGDYGYTF.

The V gene is TRBV27, the J gene TRBJ1-1. Germline-derived CDR1 and CDR2 are MNHEY and SMNVEV (reference sequence). The CDR3 length is 14 residues. CDR3 protein: CASSLSRLWAEAFF.

The chain joins TRBV12-3 or TRBV12-4 to TRBJ2-1. The CDR3 is 18 residues long. CDR3: CASSFGVKTTASHNEQFF.

The CDR3 is CASSFFGELFF. This chain uses TRBV7-2 with TRBJ2-2. CDR1 and CDR2 (germline): SGHTA, FQGNSA. The CDR3 totals 11 residues.

The V and J genes are TRBV5-1 and TRBJ2-7. The germline V gene encodes CDR1 SGHRS and CDR2 YFSETQ. The CDR3 totals 12 residues. The CDR3 is CASLDVYYEQYF.